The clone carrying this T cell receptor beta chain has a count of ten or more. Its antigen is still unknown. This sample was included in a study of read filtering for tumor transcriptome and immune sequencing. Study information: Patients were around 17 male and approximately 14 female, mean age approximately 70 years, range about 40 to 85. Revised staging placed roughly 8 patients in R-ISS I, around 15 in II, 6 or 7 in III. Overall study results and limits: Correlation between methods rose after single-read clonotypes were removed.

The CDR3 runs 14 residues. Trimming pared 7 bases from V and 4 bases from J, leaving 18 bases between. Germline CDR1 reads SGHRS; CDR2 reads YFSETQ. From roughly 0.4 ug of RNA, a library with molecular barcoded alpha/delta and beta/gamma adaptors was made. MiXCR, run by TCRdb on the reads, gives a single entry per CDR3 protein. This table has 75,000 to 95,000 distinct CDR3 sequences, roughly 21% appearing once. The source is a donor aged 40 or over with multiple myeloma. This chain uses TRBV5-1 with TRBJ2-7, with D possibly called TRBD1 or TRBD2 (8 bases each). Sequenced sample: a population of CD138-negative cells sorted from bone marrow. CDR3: CASREGQDLYEQYF. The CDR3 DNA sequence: TGCGCCAGCCGGGAGGGACAGGACTTATACGAGCAGTACTTC.